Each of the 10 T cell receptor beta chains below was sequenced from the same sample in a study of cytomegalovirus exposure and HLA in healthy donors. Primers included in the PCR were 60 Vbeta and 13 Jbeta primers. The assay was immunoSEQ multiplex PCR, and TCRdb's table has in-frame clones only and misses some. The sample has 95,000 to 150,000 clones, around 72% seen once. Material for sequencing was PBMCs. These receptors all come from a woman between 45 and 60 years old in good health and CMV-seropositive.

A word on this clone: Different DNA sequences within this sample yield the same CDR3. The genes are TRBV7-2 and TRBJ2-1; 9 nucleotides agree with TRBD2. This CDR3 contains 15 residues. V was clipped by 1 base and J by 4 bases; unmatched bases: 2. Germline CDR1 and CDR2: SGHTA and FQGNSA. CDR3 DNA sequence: TGTGCCAGCAGCTTAGGACTAGCGGATTACAATGAGCAGTTCTTC. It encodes CASSLGLADYNEQFF.

This chain's CDR3 is CASSETPGARQYF. The DNA for the CDR3 is TGTGCCAGCAGCGAAACTCCAGGGGCGAGGCAGTACTTC. The chain has TRBV9 and TRBJ2-7, with D possibly matching TRBD1 (6 bases). This CDR3 has 13 residues. Germline CDR1 and CDR2: SGDLS and YYNGEE. Trimming left V 3 bases short and J 9 bases short, with 16 bases between.

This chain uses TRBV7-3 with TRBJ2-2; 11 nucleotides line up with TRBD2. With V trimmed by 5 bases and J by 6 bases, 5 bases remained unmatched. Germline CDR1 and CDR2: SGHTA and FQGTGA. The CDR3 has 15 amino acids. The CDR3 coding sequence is TGTGCCAGCAGCACCTTAGCGGGAGGGGCCGGGGAGCTGTTTTTT. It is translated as CASSTLAGGAGELFF.

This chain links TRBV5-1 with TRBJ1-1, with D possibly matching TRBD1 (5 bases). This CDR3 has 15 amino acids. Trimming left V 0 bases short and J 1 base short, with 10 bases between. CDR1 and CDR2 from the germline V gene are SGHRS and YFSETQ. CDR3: CASSLAGHSNTEAFF. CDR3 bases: TGCGCCAGCAGCTTGGCTGGACACTCGAACACTGAAGCTTTCTTT.

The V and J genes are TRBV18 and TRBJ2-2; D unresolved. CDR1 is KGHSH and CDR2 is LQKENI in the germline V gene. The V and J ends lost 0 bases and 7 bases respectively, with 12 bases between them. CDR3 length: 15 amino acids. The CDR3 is CASSPPGTVGGELFF. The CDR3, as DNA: TGTGCCAGCTCACCACCAGGCACAGTCGGCGGGGAGCTGTTTTTT.

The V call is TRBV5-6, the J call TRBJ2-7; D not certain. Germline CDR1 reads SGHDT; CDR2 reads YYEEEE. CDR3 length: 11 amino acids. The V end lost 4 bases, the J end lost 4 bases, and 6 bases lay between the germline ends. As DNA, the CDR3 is TGTGCCAGCAGCGGCGGTTACGAGCAGTACTTC. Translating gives CASSGGYEQYF. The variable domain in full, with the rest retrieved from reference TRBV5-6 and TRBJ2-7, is DAGVTQSPTHLIKTRGQQVTLRCSPKSGHDTVSWYQQALGQGPQFIFQYYEEEERQRGNFPDRFSGHQFPNYSSELNVNALLLGDSALYLCASSGGYEQYFGPGTRLTVT.

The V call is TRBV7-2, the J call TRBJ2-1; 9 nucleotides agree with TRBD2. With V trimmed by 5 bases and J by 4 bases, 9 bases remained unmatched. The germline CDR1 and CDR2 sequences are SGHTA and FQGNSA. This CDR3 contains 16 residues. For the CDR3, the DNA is TGTGCCAGCAGCCCGCCGGGACTAGCTTCTTACAATGAGCAGTTCTTC. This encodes CASSPPGLASYNEQFF.

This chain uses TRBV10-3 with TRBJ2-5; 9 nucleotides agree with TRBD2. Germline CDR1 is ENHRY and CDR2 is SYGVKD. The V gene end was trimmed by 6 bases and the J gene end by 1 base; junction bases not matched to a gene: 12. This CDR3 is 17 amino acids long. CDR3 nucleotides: TGTGCCATCAGGAAGACTGTCCAGCGGGGGGCCCAAGAGACCCAGTACTTC. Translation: CAIRKTVQRGAQETQYF.

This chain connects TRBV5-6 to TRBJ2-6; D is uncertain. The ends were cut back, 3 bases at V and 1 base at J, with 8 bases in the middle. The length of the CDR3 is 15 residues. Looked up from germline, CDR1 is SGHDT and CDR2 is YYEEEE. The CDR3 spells CASSSVPSGANVLTF. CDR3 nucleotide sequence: TGTGCCAGCAGCTCCGTCCCGTCTGGGGCCAACGTCCTGACTTTC. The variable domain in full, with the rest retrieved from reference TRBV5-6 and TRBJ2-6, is DAGVTQSPTHLIKTRGQQVTLRCSPKSGHDTVSWYQQALGQGPQFIFQYYEEEERQRGNFPDRFSGHQFPNYSSELNVNALLLGDSALYLCASSSVPSGANVLTFGAGSRLTVL.

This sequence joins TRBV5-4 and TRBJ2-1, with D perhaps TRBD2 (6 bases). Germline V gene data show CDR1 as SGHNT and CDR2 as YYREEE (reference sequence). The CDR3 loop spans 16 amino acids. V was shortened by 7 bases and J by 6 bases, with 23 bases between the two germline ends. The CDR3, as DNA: TGTGCCAGCGTCGTGGGACCGGGTCTAGCGTTCAATGAGCAGTTCTTC. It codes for CASVVGPGLAFNEQFF.